These 32 T cell receptor beta chains originate from one sample sequenced in a study of molecular identifiers for immune sequencing clone quantification. TCRdb analysed the PCR reads with MiXCR anew, one entry per CDR3 protein. The sample records about 640,000 distinct CDR3 sequences, 20% being singletons. The sequenced material came from naive CD8+ T cells from blood, with Jurkat cell RNA spiked in. Subset specified: FACS-sorted CD8+CD4-CCR7+CD45RA+ naive T cells. Receptors were obtained from a human donor in good health. Some libraries in this study had Jurkat cell RNA spiked in.

This clonotype was seen a handful of times. The genes are TRBV11-2 and TRBJ2-5; 9 bases fit TRBD2. Germline values: CDR1 SGHAT, CDR2 FQNNGV. The CDR3 runs 18 residues. Trimming removed 6 bases from V and 0 bases from J; junction bases left unmatched: 14. CDR3 sequence reads: CASRTWGGGAPHQETQYF. The CDR3 DNA follows: TGTGCCAGCAGAACATGGGGCGGGGGGGCCCCCCACCAAGAGACCCAGTACTTC.

For this clonotype: This may stem from a read error, because a much larger clone lies one nucleotide away. This rearrangement joins TRBV24-1 to TRBJ2-3, with D uncertain. Deletions cut 5 bases from V and 8 bases from J, with 7 bases between. Germline CDR1 and CDR2: KGHDR and SFDVKD. The CDR3 has 11 amino acids. CDR3 loop: CATSGSGTQYF. The CDR3 region has the DNA TGTGCCACCAGTGGTTCCGGTACGCAGTATTTT.

The J gene is TRBJ2-5, the V gene TRBV11-2, with D perhaps TRBD2 (5 bases). The CDR3 has 16 residues. Trimming pared 1 base from V and 3 bases from J, leaving 15 bases between. In germline, CDR1 is SGHAT, CDR2 FQNNGV. CDR3 sequence: CASSLVGREPKETQYF. The DNA of the CDR3 is TGTGCCAGCAGCTTAGTGGGTAGGGAGCCCAAAGAGACCCAGTACTTC.

V gene TRBV3-2 combines with J gene TRBJ2-7; the D segment call TRBD2 is taken from the table without a DNA check. TRBV3-2 is marked as a pseudogene. The CDR3 has 16 residues. CDR3 nucleotide sequence: TGTGCCAGCAGCCACAAACTAGCGGGAGGGCAAGACGAGCAGTACTTC. Its translation is CASSHKLAGGQDEQYF.

This clonotype was picked up a small number of times. The rearrangement uses TRBV20-1 and TRBJ1-2, with D unresolved. The CDR3 sequence is 15 residues long. Trimming left V 0 bases short and J 4 bases short, with 15 bases between. Germline values: CDR1 DFQATT, CDR2 SNEGSKA (reference sequence). This chain's CDR3 is CSARDAFLDGYGYTF. The DNA of the CDR3 is TGCAGTGCTAGAGATGCGTTTCTGGACGGCTATGGCTACACCTTC.

This chain uses TRBV19 with TRBJ2-2; maybe TRBD1 (7 bases). This CDR3 comprises 15 residues. Germline V gene sequence: CDR1 LNHDA, CDR2 SQIVND (reference sequence). The ends were cut back, 10 bases at V and 4 bases at J, with 19 bases in the middle. DNA for the CDR3: TGTGCCACCCGGACCTGGCAGGGGGGCACCGGGGAGCTGTTTTTT. Its translation: CATRTWQGGTGELFF. Filled out from reference TRBV19 and TRBJ2-2, the complete variable domain reads DGGITQSPKYLFRKEGQNVTLSCEQNLNHDAMYWYRQDPGQGLRLIYYSQIVNDFQKGDIAEGYSVSREKKESFPLTVTSAQKNPTAFYLCATRTWQGGTGELFFGEGSRLTVL.

The sample holds a few counts of this clonotype. V gene TRBV7-6 combines with J gene TRBJ2-2; 7 nucleotides align to TRBD2. The germline gives CDR1 SGHVS, CDR2 FNYEAQ. The CDR3 length is 17 residues. J gave up 6 bases and V 2 bases, and 12 bases lay outside the gene matches. CDR3: CASSLWLSRGKAGELFF. DNA of the CDR3: TGTGCCAGCAGCTTATGGTTATCGCGGGGGAAGGCCGGGGAGCTGTTTTTT.

The gene calls are TRBV27 and TRBJ1-6; D ambiguous. From germline, CDR1 is MNHEY and CDR2 SMNVEV (reference sequence). Trimming stripped 6 bases from V and 4 bases from J, with 13 bases between. The CDR3 covers 15 residues. CDR3 in DNA: TGTGCCAGCAGAGACTGGGCAGCTTATAATTCACCCCTCCACTTT. Protein sequence: CASRDWAAYNSPLHF.

For this clonotype: Possible read error: a much larger clone is one base away. J is TRBJ1-5 and V is TRBV6-5, with TRBD1 matching over 8 bases. From germline, CDR1 is MNHEY and CDR2 SVGAGI. The CDR3 contains 13 residues. CDR3 protein: CVSRTQGATPQHF. The CDR3 DNA sequence: TGTGTCAGCAGAACTCAGGGGGCGACGCCCCAGCATTTT.

This clonotype was detected a few times. V and J are TRBV3-1 and TRBJ2-5, with D unclear. The CDR3 totals 14 residues. Germline CDR1 and CDR2: LGHDT and YNNKEL (reference sequence). The germline V and J ends were trimmed by 3 bases and 1 base, with 9 bases remaining between them. The CDR3 DNA follows: TGTGCCAGCAGCCATTCCAGCGCCCAAGAGACCCAGTACTTC. Amino acid sequence: CASSHSSAQETQYF.

This clonotype was recorded at least ten times. CDR3 region: CSARRPAEGTDTQYF. The CDR3 coding sequence is TGCAGTGCTAGGAGGCCCGCGGAGGGCACAGATACGCAGTATTTT. This sequence joins TRBV20-1 and TRBJ2-3; D is perhaps TRBD2 (5 bases). Germline V gene lookup returns CDR1 DFQATT and CDR2 SNEGSKA (reference sequence). Trimming left V 3 bases short and J 1 base short, with 14 bases between. CDR3 length: 15 amino acids.

This clonotype was observed many times. The CDR3 DNA is TGCGCCAGCAGCCAATCAGGCATTAGCAATCAGCCCCAGCATTTT. Its translation: CASSQSGISNQPQHF. The gene calls are TRBV4-3 and TRBJ1-5, with D hard to call. The CDR3 is made up of 15 amino acids. V shed 2 bases and J shed 0 bases, with 8 bases lying between them. Per germline, CDR1 LGHNA and CDR2 YSLEER.

This clonotype was seen many times. This rearrangement joins TRBV5-4 to TRBJ2-3; D call uncertain. V gave up 5 bases and J gave up 5 bases, with 15 bases separating them. The CDR3 totals 14 residues. The germline CDR1 and CDR2 sequences are SGHNT and YYREEE (reference sequence). CDR3 nucleotide sequence: TGTGCCAGCAGTGAGACGATCATGGGAGATACGCAGTATTTT. This gives the protein CASSETIMGDTQYF.

In its sample, this clonotype was seen many times. The gene calls are TRBV5-1 and TRBJ1-5; 7 bases are shared with TRBD1. Germline V CDR1 and CDR2: SGHRS, YFSETQ. CDR3 length equals 15 residues. The J segment lost 0 bases and the V segment lost 3 bases, leaving 3 bases of the junction unmatched. The CDR3 loop reads CASSSGTDSNQPQHF. CDR3 nucleotide sequence: TGCGCCAGCAGCTCCGGGACAGATAGCAATCAGCCCCAGCATTTT.

This clonotype was counted once. The rearrangement links TRBV20-1 to TRBJ1-1, with unresolved D. CDR3 length equals 13 residues. The germline gives CDR1 DFQATT, CDR2 SNEGSKA (reference sequence). Trimming took 6 bases from V and 3 from J, leaving 14 bases between them. CDR3 nucleotides: TGCAGTGCGAAGGACGGCGTATACACTGAAGCTTTCTTT. Encoded protein: CSAKDGVYTEAFF.

This clonotype occurred many times. The DNA for the CDR3 is TGTGCCAGTGGCGAGGGGACTGGGGCCAACGTCCTGACTTTC. It yields the protein CASGEGTGANVLTF. The rearrangement uses TRBV7-3 and TRBJ2-6, with D perhaps assigned TRBD1 or TRBD2 (5 bases each). The germline V and J ends were trimmed by 9 bases and 2 bases, with 11 bases remaining between them. CDR1 is SGHTA, CDR2 FQGTGA, per germline. The length of the CDR3 is 14 residues. Full variable domain (missing parts from reference TRBV7-3 and TRBJ2-6): GAGVSQTPSNKVTEKGKYVELRCDPISGHTALYWYRQSLGQGPEFLIYFQGTGAADDSGLPNDRFFAVRPEGSVSTLKIQRTERGDSAVYLCASGEGTGANVLTFGAGSRLTVL.

This clonotype appeared once. The CDR3 reads CASSPGAGGRETQYF. The CDR3 coding sequence is TGTGCCAGCAGCCCTGGGGCGGGGGGGCGCGAGACCCAGTACTTC. V gene TRBV7-8 combines with J gene TRBJ2-5; 9 bases map to TRBD2. Germline V gives CDR1 SGHVS, CDR2 FQNEAQ. The CDR3 has 15 residues. The junction had 9 bases not matched to a gene; V was cut back by 5 bases and J by 5 bases.

There are many counts of this clonotype. The chain has TRBV4-2 and TRBJ1-4, with a weak D call TRBD1 (5 bases). V was pared by 0 bases and J by 8 bases, with 13 bases between. Looked up from germline, CDR1 is LGHNA and CDR2 is YNFKEQ. The CDR3 covers 15 residues. CDR3 nucleotides: TGTGCCAGCAGCCAAGAAGAAGGGGTTAAGGAAAAACTGTTTTTT. This translates into CASSQEEGVKEKLFF.

This clonotype has a count of ten or more. The J gene is TRBJ1-1, the V gene TRBV13; D is ambiguous. CDR1 is PRHDT and CDR2 is FYEKMQ in the germline V gene (reference sequence). The CDR3 is 11 residues long. Trimming pared 6 bases from V and 3 bases from J, leaving 5 bases between. The CDR3 loop is CASRLDTEAFF. CDR3 bases: TGTGCCAGCAGACTCGACACTGAAGCTTTCTTT.

This clonotype was counted a single time. This may be a read error, as it is one base from a much larger clone. Because it lacks the conserved phenylalanine or tryptophan at the end, this CDR3 is likely a read error. The chain joins TRBV5-1 to TRBJ2-3, with 7 bases that match TRBD1. The germline V gene has CDR1 SGHRS and CDR2 YFSETQ. The CDR3 totals 13 residues. Germline trimming cut 5 bases from V and 4 bases from J; bases unmatched to any gene: 4. For the CDR3, the DNA is TGCGCCAGCAGGCCCCAGGGGGCAGATACGCAGTATTGT. It yields the protein CASRPQGADTQYC.

This clonotype was seen repeatedly, ten times or more. V gene TRBV2 combines with J gene TRBJ1-3; D might be TRBD1 (5 bases). The CDR3 runs to 13 residues. Germline lookup yields CDR1 SNHLY and CDR2 FYNNEI. With 6 bases removed from V and 0 bases from J, the gap between germline ends came to 6 bases. CDR3 loop: CASRGPSGNTIYF. The CDR3 DNA reads as TGTGCCAGCAGGGGACCCTCTGGAAACACCATATATTTT. Based on the CDR3 plus reference TRBV2 and TRBJ1-3, the full variable domain is EPEVTQTPSHQVTQMGQEVILRCVPISNHLYFYWYRQILGQKVEFLVSFYNNEISEKSEIFDDQFSVERPDGSNFTLKIRSTKLEDSAMYFCASRGPSGNTIYFGEGSWLTVV.

This clonotype showed up just a few times. The rearrangement uses TRBV11-3 and TRBJ2-5; 8 positions agree with TRBD1. This CDR3 is 15 amino acids long. V lost 5 bases, J lost 5 bases, and 10 bases stayed unmatched. From germline, CDR1 is SGHNT and CDR2 YENEEA. CDR3 sequence (DNA): TGTGCCAGCAGCCTGGGTGCAGGGGGCGCGGAGACCCAGTACTTC. Translated, it gives CASSLGAGGAETQYF.

Concerning this clonotype: A single base separates this from a much larger clone, so it may be a read error. The chain is built from TRBV27 and TRBJ1-1; 7 positions match TRBD1. Germline V lookup: CDR1 MNHEY, CDR2 SMNVEV (reference sequence). CDR3 length equals 15 residues. CDR3 DNA sequence: TGTGCCAGCAGTTTATCAGGGGACAGTTTAACTGAAACTTTCTTT. Translated, it gives CASSLSGDSLTETFF.

The table lists this clonotype with many counts. The chain joins TRBV28 to TRBJ1-1; no clear D gene. The CDR3 length is 16 residues. CDR1 MDHEN and CDR2 SYDVKM come from the germline V gene. Deletions cut 8 bases from V and 3 bases from J, with 22 bases between. The CDR3 DNA reads as TGTGCCAGCCCTACTAGCGATACGGGGTCCGACACTGAAGCTTTCTTT. As protein: CASPTSDTGSDTEAFF.

The chain combines TRBV18 with TRBJ1-5, with D possibly TRBD1 on 6 matching bases. The CDR3 is made up of 15 amino acids. V lost 2 bases, J lost 6 bases, and 14 bases lay in between. Germline assignment: CDR1 KGHSH and CDR2 LQKENI. Written as DNA, the CDR3 is TGTGCCAGCTCACCATTAGGGGGGGCCGGTCAGCCCCAGCATTTT. It specifies CASSPLGGAGQPQHF. Combining the CDR3 with reference TRBV18 and TRBJ1-5 gives the whole variable domain NAGVMQNPRHLVRRRGQEARLRCSPMKGHSHVYWYRQLPEEGLKFMVYLQKENIIDESGMPKERFSAEFPKEGPSILRIQQVVRGDSAAYFCASSPLGGAGQPQHFGDGTRLSIL.

This clonotype was picked up many times. The J gene is TRBJ1-1, the V gene TRBV12-5; D perhaps matches TRBD1 (6 bases). CDR3 size: 17 residues. Germline-derived CDR1 and CDR2 are LGHNT and FRNRAP. V was clipped by 1 base and J by 5 bases, with 20 bases between them. The CDR3 here is CASGLAWRGAEVTEAFF. The CDR3 DNA reads TGTGCTAGTGGTTTGGCCTGGCGGGGGGCAGAGGTGACTGAAGCTTTCTTT.

In its sample, this clonotype was seen many times. The chain joins TRBV30 to TRBJ2-3; a possible D gene is TRBD1 (5 bases). CDR1 is GTSNPN, CDR2 SVGIG, per germline (reference sequence). Trimming pared 1 base from V and 6 bases from J, leaving 11 bases between. The length of the CDR3 is 13 residues. The CDR3 region is CAWSAGFSDTQYF. The CDR3 DNA is TGTGCCTGGAGTGCAGGGTTTTCGGATACGCAGTATTTT.

Notes on this clonotype: A much larger clone differs by one base, so this may be a read error. This sequence joins TRBV19 and TRBJ2-2; either TRBD1 or TRBD2 may supply D (5 bases each). The CDR3 covers 15 residues. Germline CDR1 LNHDA, CDR2 SQIVND (reference sequence). This CDR3 reads CASYKTVANTGEPFF. CDR3 DNA sequence: TGTGCCAGTTACAAGACAGTAGCGAACACCGGGGAGCCGTTTTTT.

In its sample, this clonotype was seen many times. This chain links TRBV6-2 or TRBV6-3 with TRBJ2-1; no clear D. V was shortened by 4 bases and J by 4 bases, with 14 bases between the two germline ends. CDR3 length equals 15 residues. Germline V gene sequence: CDR1 MNHEY, CDR2 SVGEGT. DNA of the CDR3: TGTGCCAGCAGTTCCCAGTGGTCGATATACAATGAGCAGTTCTTC. This codes for CASSSQWSIYNEQFF.

This chain joins TRBV4-3 and TRBJ1-6; TRBD1 matches 7 bases. V dropped 3 bases and J dropped 0; count of bases not matched to a gene: 5. The CDR3 runs 17 residues. Looked up from germline, CDR1 is LGHNA and CDR2 is YSLEER. The DNA of the CDR3 is TGCGCCAGCAGCCAGAAGACAGGGAGCTCCTATAATTCACCCCTCCACTTT. It is translated as CASSQKTGSSYNSPLHF.

This clonotype was seen repeatedly, ten times or more. This chain connects TRBV20-1 to TRBJ2-3; unclear D gene. Germline values: CDR1 DFQATT, CDR2 SNEGSKA (reference sequence). V gave up 1 base and J gave up 5 bases, with 1 base separating them. The CDR3 has 10 residues. The DNA for the CDR3 is TGCAGTGCTAGAGGAGATACGCAGTATTTT. Translation gives CSARGDTQYF.

This clonotype was seen many times. The rearrangement links TRBV7-6 to TRBJ2-7, with TRBD1 as a possible D gene (6 bases). This CDR3 region has 11 residues. Germline V CDR1 and CDR2: SGHVS, FNYEAQ. Trimming cost V 11 bases and J 5 bases, with 13 bases left between them. The CDR3 reads CAVRGPDEQYF. The CDR3 nucleotides read TGTGCCGTCAGGGGCCCCGACGAGCAGTACTTC. The complete variable domain, with remaining parts taken from reference TRBV7-6 and TRBJ2-7, reads GAGVSQSPRYKVTKRGQDVALRCDPISGHVSLYWYRQALGQGPEFLTYFNYEAQQDKSGLPNDRFSAERPEGSISTLTIQRTEQRDSAMYRCAVRGPDEQYFGPGTRLTVT.